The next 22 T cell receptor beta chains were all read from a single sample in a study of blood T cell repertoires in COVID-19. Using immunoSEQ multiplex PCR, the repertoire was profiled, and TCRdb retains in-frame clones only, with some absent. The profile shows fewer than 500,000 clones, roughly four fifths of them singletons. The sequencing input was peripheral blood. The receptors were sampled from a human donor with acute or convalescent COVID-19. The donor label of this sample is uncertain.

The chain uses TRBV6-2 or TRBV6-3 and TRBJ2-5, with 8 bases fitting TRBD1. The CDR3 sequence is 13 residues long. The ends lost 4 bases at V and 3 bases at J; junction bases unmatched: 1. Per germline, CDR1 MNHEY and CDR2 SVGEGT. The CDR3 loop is CASSLTGEETQYF. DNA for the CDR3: TGTGCCAGCAGTTTGACAGGGGAAGAGACCCAGTACTTC.

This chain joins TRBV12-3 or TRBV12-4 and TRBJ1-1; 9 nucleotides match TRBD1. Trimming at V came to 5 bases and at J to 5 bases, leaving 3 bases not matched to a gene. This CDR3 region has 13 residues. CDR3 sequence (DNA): TGTGCCAGCAGTAAACAGGGGGCGACTGAAGCTTTCTTT. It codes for CASSKQGATEAFF.

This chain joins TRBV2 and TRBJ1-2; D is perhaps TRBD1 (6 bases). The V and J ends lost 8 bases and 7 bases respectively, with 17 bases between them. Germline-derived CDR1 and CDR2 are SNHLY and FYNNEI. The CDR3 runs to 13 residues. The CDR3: CASAYAGVGGYTF. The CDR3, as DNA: TGTGCCAGCGCCTATGCAGGGGTGGGTGGCTACACCTTC.

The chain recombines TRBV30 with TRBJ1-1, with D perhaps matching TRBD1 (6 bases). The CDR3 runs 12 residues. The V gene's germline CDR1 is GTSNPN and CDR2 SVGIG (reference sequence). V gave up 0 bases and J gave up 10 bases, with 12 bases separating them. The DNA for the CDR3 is TGTGCCTGGAGTGTTGGACAGTCGGGAGCTTTCTTT. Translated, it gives CAWSVGQSGAFF.

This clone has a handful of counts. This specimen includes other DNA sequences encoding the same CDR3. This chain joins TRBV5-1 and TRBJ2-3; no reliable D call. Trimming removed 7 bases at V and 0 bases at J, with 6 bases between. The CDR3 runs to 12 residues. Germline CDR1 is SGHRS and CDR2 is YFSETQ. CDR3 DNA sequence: TGCGCCAGCTCGTTCAGCACAGATACGCAGTATTTT. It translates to CASSFSTDTQYF.

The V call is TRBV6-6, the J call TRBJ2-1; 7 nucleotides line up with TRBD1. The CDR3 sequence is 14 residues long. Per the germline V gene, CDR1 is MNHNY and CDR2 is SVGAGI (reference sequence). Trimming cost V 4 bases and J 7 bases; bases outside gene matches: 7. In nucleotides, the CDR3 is TGTGCCAGCAGTTGGGGGACAGCTAAGAATGAGCAGTTCTTC. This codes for CASSWGTAKNEQFF.

CDR3 sequence: CASSRQGMNTEAFF. The CDR3 nucleotides are TGTGCCAGCAGCCGACAGGGGATGAACACTGAAGCTTTCTTT. This chain uses TRBV7-9 with TRBJ1-1; 8 bases agree with TRBD1. J gave up 0 bases and V 5 bases, and 2 bases lay outside the gene matches. The CDR3 extends over 14 amino acids. In germline, CDR1 is SEHNR, CDR2 FQNEAQ (reference sequence).

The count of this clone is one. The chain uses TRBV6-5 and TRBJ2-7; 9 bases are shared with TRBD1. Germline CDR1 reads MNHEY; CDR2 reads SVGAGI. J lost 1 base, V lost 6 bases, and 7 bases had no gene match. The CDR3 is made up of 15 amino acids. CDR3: CASRRGQGRSYEQYF. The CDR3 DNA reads TGTGCCAGCAGGCGAGGACAGGGGCGATCCTACGAGCAGTACTTC.

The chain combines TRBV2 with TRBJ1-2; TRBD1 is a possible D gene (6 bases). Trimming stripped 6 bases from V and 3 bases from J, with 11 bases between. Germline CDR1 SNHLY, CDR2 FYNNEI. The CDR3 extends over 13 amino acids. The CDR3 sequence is CASSMDRDYGYTF. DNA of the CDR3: TGTGCCAGCAGCATGGACAGAGACTATGGCTACACCTTC.

CDR3 bases: TGTGCCAGTAGTATAGGTGGCAGGGGAGTTCTCGGTGACGAGCAGTACTTC. It encodes CASSIGGRGVLGDEQYF. This rearrangement joins TRBV19 to TRBJ2-7, with TRBD1 as a possible D gene (6 bases). Germline CDR1 reads LNHDA; CDR2 reads SQIVND (reference sequence). V was trimmed by 1 base and J by 5 bases, leaving 21 bases between them. This CDR3 region has 17 residues.

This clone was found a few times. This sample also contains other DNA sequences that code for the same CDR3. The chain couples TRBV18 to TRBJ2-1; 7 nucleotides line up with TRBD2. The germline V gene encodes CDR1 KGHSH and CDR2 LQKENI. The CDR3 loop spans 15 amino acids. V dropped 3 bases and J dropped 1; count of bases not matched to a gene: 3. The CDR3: CASSPAGVSYNEQFF. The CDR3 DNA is TGTGCCAGCTCACCGGCGGGAGTATCCTACAATGAGCAGTTCTTC.

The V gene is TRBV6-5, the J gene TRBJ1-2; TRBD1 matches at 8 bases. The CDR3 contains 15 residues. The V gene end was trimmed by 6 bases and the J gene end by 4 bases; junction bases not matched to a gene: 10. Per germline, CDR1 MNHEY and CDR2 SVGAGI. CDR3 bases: TGTGCCAGCAGGACGGCCGGGACAGGCGTCTATGGCTACACCTTC. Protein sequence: CASRTAGTGVYGYTF.

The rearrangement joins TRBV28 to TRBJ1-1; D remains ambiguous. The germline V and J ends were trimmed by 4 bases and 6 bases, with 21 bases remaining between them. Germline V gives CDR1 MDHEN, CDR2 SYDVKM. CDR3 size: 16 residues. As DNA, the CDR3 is TGTGCCAGCAGTTCAATACCCCCTACTTGGGCCGCTGAAGCTTTCTTT. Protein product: CASSSIPPTWAAEAFF.

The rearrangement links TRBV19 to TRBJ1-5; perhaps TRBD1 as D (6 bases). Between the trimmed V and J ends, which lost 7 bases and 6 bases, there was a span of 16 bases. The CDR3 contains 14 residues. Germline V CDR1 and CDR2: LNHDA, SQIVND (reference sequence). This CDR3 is CASIAGGGGQPQHF. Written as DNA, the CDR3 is TGTGCCAGTATCGCGGGGGGGGGCGGTCAGCCCCAGCATTTT.

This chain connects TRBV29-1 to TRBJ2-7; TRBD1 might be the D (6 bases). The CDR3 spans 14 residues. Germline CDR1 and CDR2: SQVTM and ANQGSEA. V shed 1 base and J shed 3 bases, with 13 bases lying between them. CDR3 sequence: CSVEVQGKNYEQYF. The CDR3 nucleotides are TGCAGCGTTGAAGTTCAGGGGAAAAACTACGAGCAGTACTTC.

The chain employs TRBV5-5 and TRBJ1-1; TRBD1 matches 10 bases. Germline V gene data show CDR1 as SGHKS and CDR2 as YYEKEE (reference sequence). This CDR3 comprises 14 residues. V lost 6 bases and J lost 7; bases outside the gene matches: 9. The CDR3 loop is CASIGTGDLYEAFF. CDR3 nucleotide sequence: TGTGCCAGCATCGGGACAGGGGACCTTTATGAAGCTTTCTTT.

The CDR3: CASKKTEANNSPLHF. DNA of the CDR3: TGTGCCAGCAAGAAGACAGAGGCAAATAATTCACCCCTCCACTTT. The chain combines TRBV2 with TRBJ1-6; possibly TRBD1 for D (5 bases). The germline V gene encodes CDR1 SNHLY and CDR2 FYNNEI. Trimming removed 7 bases at V and 5 bases at J, with 15 bases between. CDR3 length: 15 residues.

The CDR3 nucleotides are TGTGCCAGCAGTTACTCGATAGGGACAGGGTCCACAGATACGCAGTATTTT. This gives the protein CASSYSIGTGSTDTQYF. V usage is TRBV6-2 or TRBV6-3 and J usage is TRBJ2-3; 9 positions agree with TRBD1. Germline values: CDR1 MNHEY, CDR2 SVGEGT. This CDR3 is built from 17 residues. The V segment lost 0 bases and the J segment 2 bases; nucleotides outside the gene matches: 6.

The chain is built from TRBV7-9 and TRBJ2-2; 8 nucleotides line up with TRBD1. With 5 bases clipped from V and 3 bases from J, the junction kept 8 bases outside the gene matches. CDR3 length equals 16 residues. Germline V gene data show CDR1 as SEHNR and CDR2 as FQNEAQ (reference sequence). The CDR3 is CASSRLGQAYTGELFF. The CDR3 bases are TGTGCCAGCAGCCGCCTGGGACAGGCCTACACCGGGGAGCTGTTTTTT.

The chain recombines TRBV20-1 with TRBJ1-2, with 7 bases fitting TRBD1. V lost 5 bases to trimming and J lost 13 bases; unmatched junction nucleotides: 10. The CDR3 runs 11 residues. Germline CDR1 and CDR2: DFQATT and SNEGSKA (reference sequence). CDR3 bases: TGCAGTGCTGTGACAGGGCTCGCGGCCACCTTC. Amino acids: CSAVTGLAATF.

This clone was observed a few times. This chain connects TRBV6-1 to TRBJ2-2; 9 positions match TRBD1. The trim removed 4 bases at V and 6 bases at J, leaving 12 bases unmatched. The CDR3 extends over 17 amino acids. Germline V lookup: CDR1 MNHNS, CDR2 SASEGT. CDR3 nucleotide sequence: TGTGCCAGCAGTGTAACAGGGGGCGCAGGACCGCCCGGGGAGCTGTTTTTT. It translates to CASSVTGGAGPPGELFF.

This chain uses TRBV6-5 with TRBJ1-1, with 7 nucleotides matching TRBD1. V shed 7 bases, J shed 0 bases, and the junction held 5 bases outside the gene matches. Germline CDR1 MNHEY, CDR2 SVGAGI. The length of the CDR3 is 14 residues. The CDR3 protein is CASTGTAMNTEAFF. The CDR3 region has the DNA TGTGCCAGCACGGGGACAGCCATGAACACTGAAGCTTTCTTT.